This T cell receptor beta chain was observed in a study of blood T cell repertoires in COVID-19. Background on the study: COVID-19 samples from acute and convalescent phases originated in the United States, Italy and Spain. Sources were T cells, B-cell-depleted T cells, or PBMCs; the material itself was cDNA or gDNA.

The authors' processing: The assay estimated nucleated cells by amplifying reference gene primers. Using immunoSEQ multiplex PCR, the repertoire was profiled, and TCRdb retains in-frame clones only, with some absent. The V and J calls and clone size are taken from that table; D and trimming were inferred from the DNA. The data contain 50,000 to 55,000 clones, 75% to 90% of them singletons. The ends lost 5 bases at V and 7 bases at J; junction bases unmatched: 8. Germline CDR1 and CDR2: SEHNR and FQNEAQ (reference sequence). CDR3 size: 15 residues. The chain employs TRBV7-9 and TRBJ2-7, with 13 bases matching TRBD2. The TCR originated in a man in his fifties or sixties with acute or convalescent COVID-19. Sequenced: peripheral blood. Here the CDR3 DNA reads TGTGCCAGCAGCCTGGGACTAGCGGGATCGGGAGAGCAGTACTTC. Translation gives CASSLGLAGSGEQYF.